This T cell receptor (beta chain) was sequenced during a study of T cell changes during pregnancy in multiple sclerosis. The CDR3 length is 15 residues. The V and J ends lost 3 bases and 2 bases respectively, with 15 bases between them. CDR1 and CDR2 (germline): SGDLS, YYNGEE. This clone was seen just once. Assay used: immunoSEQ multiplex PCR; TCRdb lists only in-frame clones, some missing. Here the sample spans around 80,000 clones, approximately 95% being singletons. V and J are TRBV9 and TRBJ2-7; tentatively, D is TRBD2 (6 bases). The specimen was peripheral blood, collected in the second trimester of pregnancy. The TCR originated in a female donor in good health, enrolled as a control in a pregnancy study. CDR3 loop: CASSATGSPPYEQYF. CDR3 coding DNA: TGTGCCAGCAGCGCAACCGGGAGTCCACCCTACGAGCAGTACTTC.